The rows below give T cell receptor beta chains drawn from one sample of a study of beta chain features in type 1 diabetes. TCRdb keeps only in-frame clones here, not all; method: immunoSEQ multiplex PCR. The sample lists around 250,000 clones, less than 30% seen once, with about 0.012% in the top ten. What was sequenced was naive CD4+ T cells from blood. These receptors were collected from a woman aged 30 to 39 with type 1 diabetes. CDR3s include the opening cysteine and the closing phenylalanine or tryptophan. D genes are given only for firm matches. Clone size is shown for a subset of rows, as once, few, many or a class of expanded clone.

>TRBJ2-5|TRBV2|-|-
TGTGCCAGCAGCGTCGGAGAAACAGGGGAGACCCAGTACTTC
CASSVGETGETQYF
>TRBJ1-1|TRBV2|TRBD1|few
TGTGCCAGCAGCGTACAGGGGGCGACTGAAGCTTTCTTT
CASSVQGATEAFF
>TRBJ2-3|TRBV7-9|-|-
TGTGCCAGCAGCCTCCAGGGTCGCCATACGCAGTATTTT
CASSLQGRHTQYF
>TRBJ2-3|TRBV7-8|TRBD2|-
TGTGCCAGCAGCCCTGGACTAGCGGGAGATGTGGATACGCAGTATTTT
CASSPGLAGDVDTQYF
>TRBJ1-5|TRBV7-8|-|-
TGTGCCAGCAGCGGCGACAGGAACGAGGATAGCAATCAGCCCCAGCATTTT
CASSGDRNEDSNQPQHF
>TRBJ2-5|TRBV7-6|-|-
TGTGCCAGCAGCGCTGGGGAGACAGAGACCCAGTACTTC
CASSAGETETQYF
>TRBJ2-4|TRBV4-1|-|-
TGCGCCAGCAGCCTCCTGCTCCCCGGTAAAAACATTCAGTACTTC
CASSLLLPGKNIQYF
>TRBJ2-1|TRBV7-3|TRBD1|-
TGTGCCAGCAAACAGGGGGCGGACAATGAGCAGTTCTTC
CASKQGADNEQFF
>TRBJ2-7|TRBV5-1|TRBD2|few
TGCGCCAGCAGCTTGGGGACTAGTGACCACGAGCAGTACTTC
CASSLGTSDHEQYF
>TRBJ2-7|TRBV5-1|-|few
TGCGCCAGCAGCGGACCAGGGGTCCCCTACGAGCAGTACTTC
CASSGPGVPYEQYF
>TRBJ2-7|TRBV7-2|-|-
TGTGCCAGCAGCGTTACAGCCTTCGGCGAGCAGTACTTC
CASSVTAFGEQYF
>TRBJ1-5|TRBV20-1|-|-
TGCAGTGCCCGGGGAGTGGAGCCCCAGCATTTT
CSARGVEPQHF
>TRBJ2-3|TRBV9|TRBD2|once
TGTGCCAGCAGCGTAGCTCTGACTAGCGAGGGCACAGATACGCAGTATTTT
CASSVALTSEGTDTQYF
>TRBJ1-5|TRBV27|-|-
TGTGCCAGCAGTTTAGGACCCGCAATGAGAGGGAGAAGCAATCAGCCCCAGCATTTT
CASSLGPAMRGRSNQPQHF
>TRBJ2-5|TRBV29-1|TRBD2|-
TGCAGCGTTGCGGAGCGGGGCCAAGAGACCCAGTACTTC
CSVAERGQETQYF
>TRBJ2-5|TRBV29-1|-|few
TGCAGCGTTTTTTCAGGGCCGGAGACCCAGTACTTC
CSVFSGPETQYF
>TRBJ2-3|TRBV29-1|TRBD2|few
TGCGGACAAGCGGGAGCCATAGATGCTAGCACAGATACGCAGTATTTT
CGQAGAIDASTDTQYF
>TRBJ2-5|TRBV5-1|-|-
TGCGCCAGCAGCTTGACTCGCGGGCAGACCCAGTACTTC
CASSLTRGQTQYF
>TRBJ1-4|TRBV5-6|-|-
TGTGCCAGCAGCCGGAAAACCCTACAGGCAACTAATGAAAAACTGTTTTTT
CASSRKTLQATNEKLFF
>TRBJ1-1|TRBV29-1|TRBD1|-
TGCAGCGTAGATGACAGGGTTGGATCTGAAGCTTTCTTT
CSVDDRVGSEAFF
>TRBJ1-2|TRBV30|-|-
TGTGCCTGGAGTGTCCCTTTTCAGTATGGCTACACCTTC
CAWSVPFQYGYTF
>TRBJ2-2|TRBV2|-|few
TGTGCCAGCAGTGGGGGTAGCGGCCCGAACACCGGGGAGCTGTTTTTT
CASSGGSGPNTGELFF
>TRBJ2-7|TRBV20-1|TRBD2|-
TGCAGGGCGGGGGTGGTCAACGAGCAGTACTTC
CRAGVVNEQYF
>TRBJ1-2|TRBV9|-|-
TGTGCCAGCAGCGTAGCAGGGGTCGGTGGCTACACCTTC
CASSVAGVGGYTF
>TRBJ2-6|TRBV23-1|-|-
TGCGCCAGCAGTCTTCACCTAGGGAGGTCTGGGGCCAACGTCCTGACTTTC
CASSLHLGRSGANVLTF
>TRBJ2-5|TRBV30|TRBD1|-
TGTGCCTGGAATCCGGGACAGCCGTACCAAGAGACCCAGTACTTC
CAWNPGQPYQETQYF
>TRBJ2-7|TRBV30|-|-
TGTGCCTGGAGTGTGGCAGGGCCGATCTCCTACGAGCAGTACTTC
CAWSVAGPISYEQYF
>TRBJ1-1|TRBV30|-|-
TGTGCCTGGAGGAAAACAGGGTTGTACACTGAAGCTTTCTTT
CAWRKTGLYTEAFF
>TRBJ2-7|TRBV5-1|-|few
TGCGCCAGCAGCTTGGTACAGGTTTTCTCCTACGAGCAGTACTTC
CASSLVQVFSYEQYF
>TRBJ2-5|TRBV7-9|-|few
TGTGCCAGCAGCTACGAGCAAGAGACCCAGTACTTC
CASSYEQETQYF
>TRBJ2-1|TRBV18|TRBD2|-
TGTGCCAGCTCACCACCGACGGCGGGAGCGGGGAATGAGCAGTTCTTC
CASSPPTAGAGNEQFF
>TRBJ2-3|TRBV7-3|TRBD2|-
TGTGCCAGCAGCTTAACCTCCGGGAGGCGGGATACGCAGTATTTT
CASSLTSGRRDTQYF
>TRBJ2-7|TRBV29-1|-|-
TGCAGCGTAGTTCCCCACAGGACCTACAAGCAGTACTTC
CSVVPHRTYKQYF
>TRBJ1-3|TRBV29-1|-|few
TGCAGCGTCGGGGAATCTGGAAACACCATATATTTT
CSVGESGNTIYF
>TRBJ2-2|TRBV9|-|few
TGTGCCAGCAGCGTAGGTCTCGGGGCGAACACCGGGGAGCTGTTTTTT
CASSVGLGANTGELFF
>TRBJ2-5|TRBV25-1|TRBD2|-
TGTGCCAGCAGTGAATTTGGGACTAGCGGGAGTGAGACCCAGTACTTC
CASSEFGTSGSETQYF
>TRBJ2-5|TRBV7-9|-|-
TGTGCCAGCAGCCTTCTCCAAGAGACCCAGTACTTC
CASSLLQETQYF
>TRBJ2-7|TRBV4-1|TRBD2|-
TGCGCCAGCAGCCCCCGACTAGCGGGAGCCACCTACGAGCAGTACTTC
CASSPRLAGATYEQYF